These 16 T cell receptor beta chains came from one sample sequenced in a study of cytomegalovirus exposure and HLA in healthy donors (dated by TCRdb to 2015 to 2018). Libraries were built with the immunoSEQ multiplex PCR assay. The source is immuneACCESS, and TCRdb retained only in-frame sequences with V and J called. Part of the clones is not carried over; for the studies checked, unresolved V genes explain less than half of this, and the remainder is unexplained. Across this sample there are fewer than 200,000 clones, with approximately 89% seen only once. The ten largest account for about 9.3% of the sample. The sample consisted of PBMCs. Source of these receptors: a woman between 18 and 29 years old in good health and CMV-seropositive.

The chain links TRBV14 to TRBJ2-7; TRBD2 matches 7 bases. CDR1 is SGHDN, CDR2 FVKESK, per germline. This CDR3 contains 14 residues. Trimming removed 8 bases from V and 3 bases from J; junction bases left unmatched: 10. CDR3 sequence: CASRGSGMNYEQYF. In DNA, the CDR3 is TGTGCCAGCCGAGGAAGCGGGATGAACTACGAGCAGTACTTC.

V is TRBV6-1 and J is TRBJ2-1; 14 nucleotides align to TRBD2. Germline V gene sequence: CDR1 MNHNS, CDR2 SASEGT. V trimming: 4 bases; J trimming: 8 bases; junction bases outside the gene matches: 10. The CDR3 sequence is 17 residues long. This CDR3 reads CASSVTFGTSGSHEQFF. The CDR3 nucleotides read TGTGCCAGCAGTGTAACCTTCGGGACTAGCGGGAGCCATGAGCAGTTCTTC.

The CDR3 protein is CASSRRDLTSGFYNEQFF. The CDR3 bases are TGCGCCAGCAGCCGGAGGGACCTGACTAGCGGGTTCTACAATGAGCAGTTCTTC. The chain joins TRBV4-1 to TRBJ2-1; TRBD2 matches at 10 bases. Trimming at V came to 4 bases and at J to 3 bases, leaving 12 bases not matched to a gene. The CDR3 totals 18 residues. Per germline, CDR1 MGHRA and CDR2 YSYEKL.

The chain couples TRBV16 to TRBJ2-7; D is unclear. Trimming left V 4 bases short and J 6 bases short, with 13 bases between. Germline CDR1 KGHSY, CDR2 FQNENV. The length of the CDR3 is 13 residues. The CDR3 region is CASSLTQVREQYF. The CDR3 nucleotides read TGTGCCAGCAGCCTAACCCAGGTCCGCGAGCAGTACTTC.

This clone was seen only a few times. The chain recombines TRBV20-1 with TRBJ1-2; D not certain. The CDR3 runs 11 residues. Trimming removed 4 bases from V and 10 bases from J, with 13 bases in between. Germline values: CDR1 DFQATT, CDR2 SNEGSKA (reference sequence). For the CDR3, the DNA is TGCAGTGCTACTGAGGCTTTGAACTACACCTTC. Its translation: CSATEALNYTF.

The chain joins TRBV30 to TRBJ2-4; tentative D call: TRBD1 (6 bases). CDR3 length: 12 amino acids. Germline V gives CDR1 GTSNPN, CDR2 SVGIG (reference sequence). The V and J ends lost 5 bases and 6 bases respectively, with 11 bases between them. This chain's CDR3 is CAWGDKTNIQYF. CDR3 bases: TGTGCCTGGGGGGACAAGACAAACATTCAGTACTTC.

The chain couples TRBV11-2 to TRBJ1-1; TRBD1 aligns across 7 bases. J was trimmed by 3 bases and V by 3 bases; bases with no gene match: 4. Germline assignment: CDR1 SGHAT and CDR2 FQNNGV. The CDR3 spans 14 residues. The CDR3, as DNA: TGTGCCAGCAGCTTCGACAGGGTTGACACTGAAGCTTTCTTT. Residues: CASSFDRVDTEAFF.

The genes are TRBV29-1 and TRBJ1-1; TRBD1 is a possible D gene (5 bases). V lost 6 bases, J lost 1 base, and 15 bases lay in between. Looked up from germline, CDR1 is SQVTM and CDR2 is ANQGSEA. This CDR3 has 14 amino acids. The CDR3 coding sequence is TGCAGCGTGATGCTAGGAGGGACGAACACTGAAGCTTTCTTT. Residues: CSVMLGGTNTEAFF.

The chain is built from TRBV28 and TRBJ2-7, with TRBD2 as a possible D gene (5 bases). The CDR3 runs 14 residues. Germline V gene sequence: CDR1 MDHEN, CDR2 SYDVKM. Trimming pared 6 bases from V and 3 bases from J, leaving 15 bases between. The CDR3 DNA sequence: TGTGCCAGCAGGACTACTAGGGTTAGCTACGAGCAGTACTTC. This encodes CASRTTRVSYEQYF.

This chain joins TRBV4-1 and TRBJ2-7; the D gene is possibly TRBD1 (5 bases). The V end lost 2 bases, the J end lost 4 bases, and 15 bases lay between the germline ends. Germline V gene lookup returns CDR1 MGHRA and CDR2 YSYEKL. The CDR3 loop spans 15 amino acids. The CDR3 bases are TGCGCCAGCAGCCAATTAGACAGCTATCGTTACGAGCAGTACTTC. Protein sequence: CASSQLDSYRYEQYF.

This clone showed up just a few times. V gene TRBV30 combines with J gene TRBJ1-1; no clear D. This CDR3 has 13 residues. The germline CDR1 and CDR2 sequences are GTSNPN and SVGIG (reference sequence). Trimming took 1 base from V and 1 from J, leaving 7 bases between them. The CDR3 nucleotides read TGTGCCTGGAGTGGCGGTTGGAACACTGAAGCTTTCTTT. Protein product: CAWSGGWNTEAFF.

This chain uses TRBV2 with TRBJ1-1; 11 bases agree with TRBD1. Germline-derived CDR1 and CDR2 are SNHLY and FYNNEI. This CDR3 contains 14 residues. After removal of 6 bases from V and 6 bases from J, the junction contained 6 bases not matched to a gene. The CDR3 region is CASRGDRGSPEAFF. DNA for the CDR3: TGTGCCAGCAGAGGGGACAGGGGGTCCCCTGAAGCTTTCTTT.

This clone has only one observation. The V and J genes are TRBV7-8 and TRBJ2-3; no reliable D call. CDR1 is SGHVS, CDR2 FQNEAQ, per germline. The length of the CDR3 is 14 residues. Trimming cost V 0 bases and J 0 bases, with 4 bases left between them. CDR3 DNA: TGTGCCAGCAGCTTAGCGCAGAGCACAGATACGCAGTATTTT. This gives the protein CASSLAQSTDTQYF.

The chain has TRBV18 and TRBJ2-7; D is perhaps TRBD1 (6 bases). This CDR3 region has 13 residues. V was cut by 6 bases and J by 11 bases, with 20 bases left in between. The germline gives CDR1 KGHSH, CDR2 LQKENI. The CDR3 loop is CASSQSKGELEYF. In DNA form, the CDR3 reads TGTGCCAGCTCGCAATCGAAGGGGGAATTGGAGTACTTC.

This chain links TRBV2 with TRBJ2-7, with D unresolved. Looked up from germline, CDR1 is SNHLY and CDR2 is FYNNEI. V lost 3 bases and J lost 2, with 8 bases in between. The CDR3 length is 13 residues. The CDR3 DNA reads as TGTGCCAGCAGTGAGAGTGAGACCTACGAGCAGTACTTC. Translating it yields CASSESETYEQYF.

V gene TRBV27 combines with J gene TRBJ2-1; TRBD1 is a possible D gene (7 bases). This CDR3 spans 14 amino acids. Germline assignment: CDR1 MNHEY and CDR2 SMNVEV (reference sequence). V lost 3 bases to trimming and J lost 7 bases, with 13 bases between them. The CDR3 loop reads CASSLTGTGNEQFF. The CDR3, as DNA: TGTGCCAGCAGTTTGACAGGGACTGGGAATGAGCAGTTCTTC.